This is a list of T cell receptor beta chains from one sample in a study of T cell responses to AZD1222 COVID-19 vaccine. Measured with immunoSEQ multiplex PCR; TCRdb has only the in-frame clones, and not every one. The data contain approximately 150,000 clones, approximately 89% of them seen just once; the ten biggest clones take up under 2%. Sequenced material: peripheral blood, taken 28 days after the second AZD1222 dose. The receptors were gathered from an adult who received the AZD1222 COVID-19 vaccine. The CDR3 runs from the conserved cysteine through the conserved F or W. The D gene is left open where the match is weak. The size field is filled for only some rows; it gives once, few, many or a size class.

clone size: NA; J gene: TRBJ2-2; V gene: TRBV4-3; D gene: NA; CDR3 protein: CASSQERGELFF; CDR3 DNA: TGCGCCAGCAGCCAAGAAAGAGGGGAGCTGTTTTTT
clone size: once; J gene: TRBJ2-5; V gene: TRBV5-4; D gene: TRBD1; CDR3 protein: CASSLTGVRETQYF; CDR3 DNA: TGTGCCAGCAGCTTGACAGGGGTAAGAGAGACCCAGTACTTC
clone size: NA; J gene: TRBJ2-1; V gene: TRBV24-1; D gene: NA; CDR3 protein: CATSDSWLSEQFF; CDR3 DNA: TGTGCCACCAGTGATTCCTGGCTTAGTGAGCAGTTCTTC
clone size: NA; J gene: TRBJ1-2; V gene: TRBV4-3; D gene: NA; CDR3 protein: CASSQDWGEDYGYTF; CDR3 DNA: TGCGCCAGCAGCCAAGATTGGGGGGAGGACTATGGCTACACCTTC
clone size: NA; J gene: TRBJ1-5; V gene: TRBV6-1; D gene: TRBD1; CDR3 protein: CASSESQGASNQPQHF; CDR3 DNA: TGTGCCAGCAGTGAATCACAGGGGGCCTCCAATCAGCCCCAGCATTTT
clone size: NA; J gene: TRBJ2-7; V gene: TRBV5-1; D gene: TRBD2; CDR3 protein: CASSHGTSGSYEQYF; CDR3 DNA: TGCGCCAGCAGCCATGGGACTAGCGGGAGCTACGAGCAGTACTTC
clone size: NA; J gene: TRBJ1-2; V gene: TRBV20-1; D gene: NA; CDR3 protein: CSASEGYGYTF; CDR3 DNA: TGCAGTGCTAGCGAGGGGTATGGCTACACCTTC
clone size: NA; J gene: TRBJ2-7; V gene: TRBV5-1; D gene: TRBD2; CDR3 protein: CASSLRTSGTRREQYF; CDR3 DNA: TGCGCCAGCAGCCTTAGGACTAGCGGGACCCGGAGGGAGCAGTACTTC
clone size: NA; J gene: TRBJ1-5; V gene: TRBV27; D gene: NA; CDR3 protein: CASSPQGFGQPQHF; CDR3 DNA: TGTGCCAGCAGTCCCCAGGGGTTCGGGCAGCCCCAGCATTTT
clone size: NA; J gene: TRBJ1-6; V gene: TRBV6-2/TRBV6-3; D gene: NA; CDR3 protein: CASSHDSSGSTLHF; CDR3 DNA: TGTGCCAGCAGCCACGACAGCTCCGGGAGCACCCTCCACTTT
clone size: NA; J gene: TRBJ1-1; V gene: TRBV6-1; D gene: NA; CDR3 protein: CASSESRVGGNTEAFF; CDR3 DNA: TGTGCCAGCAGTGAAAGCAGAGTTGGGGGAAACACTGAAGCTTTCTTT
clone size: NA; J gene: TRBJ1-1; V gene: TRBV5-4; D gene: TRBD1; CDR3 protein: CASSSPGTGGHTEAFF; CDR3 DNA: TGTGCCAGCAGTTCGCCGGGGACAGGGGGACACACTGAAGCTTTCTTT
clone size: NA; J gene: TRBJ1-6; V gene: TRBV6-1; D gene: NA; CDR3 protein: CASSEDFMNNSPLHF; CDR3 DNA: TGTGCCAGCAGTGAAGATTTCATGAACAACTCACCCCTCCACTTT
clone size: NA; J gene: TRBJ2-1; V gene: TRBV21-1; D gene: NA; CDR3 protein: CASSPQGHRHEQFF; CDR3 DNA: TGTGCCAGCAGCCCCCAGGGACATCGGCATGAGCAGTTCTTC
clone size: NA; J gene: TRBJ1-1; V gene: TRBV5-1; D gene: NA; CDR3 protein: CASSFAGGNTEAFF; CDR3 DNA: TGCGCCAGCAGCTTTGCCGGGGGGAACACTGAAGCTTTCTTT
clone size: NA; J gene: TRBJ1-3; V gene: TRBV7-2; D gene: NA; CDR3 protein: CASSFGQGRGGSTIYF; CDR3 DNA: TGTGCCAGCAGCTTCGGGCAGGGAAGAGGTGGTAGCACCATATATTTT
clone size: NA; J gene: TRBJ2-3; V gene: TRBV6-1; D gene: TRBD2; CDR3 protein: CASSEGLAGGTTDTQYF; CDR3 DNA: TGTGCCAGCAGTGAGGGACTAGCGGGAGGTACGACAGATACGCAGTATTTT
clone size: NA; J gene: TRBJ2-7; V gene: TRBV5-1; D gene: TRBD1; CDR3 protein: CASSLGGGTGNGAVEQYF; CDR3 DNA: TGCGCCAGCAGCTTGGGAGGAGGGACAGGGAACGGGGCGGTGGAGCAGTACTTC
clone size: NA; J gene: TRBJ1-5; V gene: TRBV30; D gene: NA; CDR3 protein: CAWSVREGQPQHF; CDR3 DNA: TGTGCCTGGAGTGTTAGAGAGGGGCAGCCCCAGCATTTT
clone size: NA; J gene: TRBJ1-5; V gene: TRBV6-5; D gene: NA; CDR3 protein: CASRPPTIYQPQHF; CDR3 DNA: TGTGCCAGCCGACCCCCTACGATTTATCAGCCCCAGCATTTT
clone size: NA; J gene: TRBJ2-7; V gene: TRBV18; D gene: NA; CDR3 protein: CASSPSGQSGQYF; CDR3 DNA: TGTGCCAGCTCACCCTCAGGACAGTCCGGGCAGTACTTC
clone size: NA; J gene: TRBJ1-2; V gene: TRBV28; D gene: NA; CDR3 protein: CASGAAWGYTF; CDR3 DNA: TGTGCCAGTGGGGCCGCCTGGGGCTACACCTTC
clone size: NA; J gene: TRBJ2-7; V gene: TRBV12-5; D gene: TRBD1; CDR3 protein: CASGLPPGQGYEQYF; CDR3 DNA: TGTGCTAGTGGTTTGCCGCCGGGACAGGGTTACGAGCAGTACTTC
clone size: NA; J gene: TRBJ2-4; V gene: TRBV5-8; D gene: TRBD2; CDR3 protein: CASHGGSRGRNIQYF; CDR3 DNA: TGTGCCAGCCACGGGGGGAGCCGGGGCCGGAACATTCAGTACTTC
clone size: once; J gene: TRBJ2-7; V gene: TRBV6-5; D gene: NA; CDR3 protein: CASSYGQTGFYEQYF; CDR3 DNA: TGTGCCAGCAGTTATGGCCAGACAGGTTTCTACGAGCAGTACTTC
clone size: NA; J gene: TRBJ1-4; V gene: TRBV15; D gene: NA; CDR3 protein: CATSRGWRATNEKLFF; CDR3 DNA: TGTGCCACCAGCAGAGGATGGAGGGCAACTAATGAAAAACTGTTTTTT
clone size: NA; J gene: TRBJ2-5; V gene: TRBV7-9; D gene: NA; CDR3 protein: CASTSTETQYF; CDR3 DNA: TGTGCCAGCACCTCTACGGAGACCCAGTACTTC
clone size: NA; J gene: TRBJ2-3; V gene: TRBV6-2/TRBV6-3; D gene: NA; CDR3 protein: CASSPIGTDTQYF; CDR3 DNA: TGTGCCAGCAGTCCCATAGGCACAGATACGCAGTATTTT
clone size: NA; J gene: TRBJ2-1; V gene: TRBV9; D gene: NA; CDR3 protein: CASSVDIGPGSEQFF; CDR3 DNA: TGTGCCAGCAGCGTAGATATAGGTCCTGGCTCTGAGCAGTTCTTC
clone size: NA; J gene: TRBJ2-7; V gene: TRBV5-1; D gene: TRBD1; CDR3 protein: CASSFYRDSYEQYF; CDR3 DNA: TGCGCCAGCAGCTTTTACCGGGACAGCTACGAGCAGTACTTC
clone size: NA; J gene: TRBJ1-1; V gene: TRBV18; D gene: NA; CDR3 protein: CASLPGNQNTEAFF; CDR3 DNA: TGTGCCAGCTTACCCGGTAATCAGAACACTGAAGCTTTCTTT
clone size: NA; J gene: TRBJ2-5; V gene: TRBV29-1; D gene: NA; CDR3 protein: CSVEWEDRDTEETQYF; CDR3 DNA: TGCAGCGTTGAATGGGAAGACCGAGACACCGAAGAGACCCAGTACTTC
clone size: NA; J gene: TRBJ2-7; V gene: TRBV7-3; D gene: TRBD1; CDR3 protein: CASSPRDRGLKYF; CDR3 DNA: TGTGCCAGCAGCCCCCGGGACAGGGGGCTAAAGTACTTC
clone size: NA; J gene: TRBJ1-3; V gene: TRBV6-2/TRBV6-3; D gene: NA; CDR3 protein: CASSPVTGNTIYF; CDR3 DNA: TGTGCCAGCAGCCCCGTTACTGGAAACACCATATATTTT
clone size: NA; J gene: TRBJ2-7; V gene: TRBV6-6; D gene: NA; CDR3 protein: CASSYSLGSTYEQYF; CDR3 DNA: TGTGCCAGCAGTTACTCGCTTGGTTCTACCTACGAGCAGTACTTC
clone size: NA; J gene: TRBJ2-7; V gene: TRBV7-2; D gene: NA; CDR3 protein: CASSLDFNPPYEQYF; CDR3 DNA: TGTGCCAGCAGCTTAGATTTTAATCCGCCTTACGAGCAGTACTTC
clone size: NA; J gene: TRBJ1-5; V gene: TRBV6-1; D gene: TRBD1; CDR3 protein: CASSEDRGGQPQHF; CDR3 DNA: TGTGCCAGCAGTGAGGACAGGGGAGGCCAGCCCCAGCATTTT
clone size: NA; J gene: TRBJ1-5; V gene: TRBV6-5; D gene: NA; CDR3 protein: CASSLVRAAITPQHF; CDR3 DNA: TGTGCCAGCAGTTTGGTTAGGGCTGCAATTACGCCCCAGCATTTT
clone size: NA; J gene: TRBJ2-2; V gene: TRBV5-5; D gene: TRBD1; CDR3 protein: CASSIRMLQGANTGELFF; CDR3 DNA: TGTGCCAGCAGCATACGAATGTTACAGGGGGCGAACACCGGGGAGCTGTTTTTT
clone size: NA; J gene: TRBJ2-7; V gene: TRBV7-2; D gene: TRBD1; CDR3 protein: CASSGQVSGEQYF; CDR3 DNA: TGTGCCAGCAGCGGACAGGTGTCAGGCGAGCAGTACTTC
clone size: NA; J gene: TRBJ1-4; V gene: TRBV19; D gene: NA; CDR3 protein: CASSIDVTGLANEKLFF; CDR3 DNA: TGTGCCAGTAGTATAGACGTTACAGGGCTCGCTAATGAAAAACTGTTTTTT
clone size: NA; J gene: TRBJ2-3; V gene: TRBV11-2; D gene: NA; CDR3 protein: CASSLDRGTDTQYF; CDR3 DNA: TGTGCCAGCAGCTTAGACAGGGGCACAGATACGCAGTATTTT
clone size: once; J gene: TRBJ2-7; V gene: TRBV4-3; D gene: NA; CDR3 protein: CASSQDNRDEQYF; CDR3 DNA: TGCGCCAGCAGCCAAGATAACAGGGACGAGCAGTACTTC
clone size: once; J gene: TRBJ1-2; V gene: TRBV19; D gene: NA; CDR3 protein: CASSEYRKANYGYTF; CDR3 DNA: TGTGCCAGTAGTGAGTACAGGAAAGCTAACTATGGCTACACCTTC
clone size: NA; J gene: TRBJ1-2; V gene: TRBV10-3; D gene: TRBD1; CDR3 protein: CAISRDPGQGFDGYTF; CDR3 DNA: TGTGCCATCAGCCGAGACCCAGGACAGGGGTTCGATGGCTACACCTTC
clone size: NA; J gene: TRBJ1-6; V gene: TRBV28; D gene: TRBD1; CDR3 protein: CASSSGPTGYDFRSPLHF; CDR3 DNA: TGTGCCAGCAGTTCGGGGCCGACAGGGTATGATTTCCGATCACCCCTCCACTTT
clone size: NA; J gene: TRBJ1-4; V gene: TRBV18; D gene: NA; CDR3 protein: CASSPGENEKLFF; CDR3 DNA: TGTGCCAGCTCACCAGGAGAGAATGAAAAACTGTTTTTT
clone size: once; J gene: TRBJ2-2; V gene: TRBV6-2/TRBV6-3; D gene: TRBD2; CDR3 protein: CASSYSGLAGPTGELFF; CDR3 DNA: TGTGCCAGCAGTTACTCAGGACTAGCGGGACCCACCGGGGAGCTGTTTTTT
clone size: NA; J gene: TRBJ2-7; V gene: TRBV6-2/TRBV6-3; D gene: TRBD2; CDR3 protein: CASSYSSRGSEAYEQYF; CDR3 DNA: TGTGCCAGCAGTTACTCGAGTCGCGGGAGTGAGGCCTACGAGCAGTACTTC